This entry describes one T cell receptor (beta chain). Its cognate antigen is unknown. These data originate in a study of shared clonotypes between healthy human individuals. Study outcomes and limitations: Rarefaction curves obtained for sorted subsets showed sequencing incomplete despite large depth.

Germline CDR1 is LNHDA and CDR2 is SQIVND (reference sequence). Trimming pared 9 bases from V and 0 bases from J, leaving 14 bases between. The CDR3 covers 15 residues. The study drew its donors from healthy HIV-negative adults without recent acute infections or vaccinations. Repertoires were generated with immunoSEQ multiplex PCR, while TCRdb's copy carries only in-frame clones and drops some. This sample has approximately 940,000 clones; approximately 76% occur once, and the top ten carry about 1.5%. The sequencing sample was made of memory CD4+ T cells sorted from blood. Noted subset: CD45RA-negative fraction. This chain connects TRBV19 to TRBJ2-2; D remains unclear. The clonotype was recovered from a man aged 18 to 30 in good health. This chain's CDR3 is CASGPGVPNTGELFF. The CDR3 DNA reads as TGTGCCAGCGGGCCCGGAGTCCCGAACACCGGGGAGCTGTTTTTT.